This T cell receptor (beta chain) appears in the sequencing data of a study of cytomegalovirus exposure and HLA in healthy donors. Study observations and caveats: In vitro assays verified that three CMV-associated chains recognized CMV antigens specifically. Across donors, most TCRs were seen rarely, yet some public ones were widespread. Researchers counted around 170 TCR beta chains as cytomegalovirus-associated.

Among the roughly 120 subjects of the validation cohort, separate from the approximately 660-subject first cohort, were the donors. About this clone: Its antigen remains unknown.

The CDR3 has 15 residues. Trimming shortened V by 0 bases and J by 4 bases, and 16 bases separated the two germline ends. Germline-derived CDR1 and CDR2 are GTSNPN and SVGIG (reference sequence). The assay was immunoSEQ multiplex PCR, and TCRdb's table has in-frame clones only and misses some. The sample lists 250,000 to 400,000 clones, roughly 87% occurring once. This sequence joins TRBV30 and TRBJ2-7; D remains unclear. The receptor's source is a woman in her twenties or thirties in good health and CMV-seropositive. The sample comprised PBMCs. The CDR3 sequence: CAWSVFRQSQYEQYF. The CDR3 coding sequence is TGTGCCTGGAGTGTATTTAGGCAGTCGCAGTACGAGCAGTACTTC.